The present T cell receptor beta chain was sequenced within a study of blood T cell repertoires in COVID-19. Overall study context: The samples span acute and convalescent COVID-19 from the United States, Italy and Spain.

Germline V gives CDR1 SEHNR, CDR2 FQNEAQ (reference sequence). The CDR3 totals 15 residues. The V end lost 5 bases, the J end lost 6 bases, and 16 bases lay between the germline ends. In the original analysis: Reference gene primers were amplified, and this amplification served to estimate nucleated cell counts. This table comes from immunoSEQ multiplex PCR, and its TCRdb copy is limited to in-frame clones, with some not included. V and J calls and clone size come straight from that table; D and trimming were deduced from the DNA. The top ten clones hold roughly 15% of a sample with about 59,000 clones, about 93% of them seen once.

V gene TRBV7-9 combines with J gene TRBJ1-4; D is possibly TRBD1 (5 bases). Sequenced input: peripheral blood. The TCR was taken from an elderly man with acute or convalescent COVID-19. CDR3 in amino acids: CASSQRGGVHEKLFF. The CDR3 DNA sequence: TGTGCCAGCAGCCAGCGGGGGGGAGTACATGAAAAACTGTTTTTT.